These T cell receptor beta chains were read from a single sample in a study of molecular identifiers for immune sequencing clone quantification. TCRdb reprocessed the PCR reads with MiXCR, giving one entry per CDR3 protein. This table holds 80,000 to 100,000 distinct CDR3 sequences, approximately 24% found once. The material sequenced was naive CD8+ T cells from blood, with Jurkat cell RNA spiked in. The receptors were gathered from a human donor in good health. Some libraries in this study had Jurkat cell RNA spiked in. CDR3s include the opening cysteine and the closing phenylalanine or tryptophan. The order of the fields is CDR3 length, D gene, J gene, clone size, V gene, CDR3 DNA, CDR3 protein. A D gene is named only where the DNA matches it firmly. Clone sizes are given selectively: once, few, many, or a class where the clone is expanded.

15 . TRBJ1-6 . TRBV27 TGTGCCAGCACGGAAGGGCTACTTTATAATTCACCCCTCCACTTT CASTEGLLYNSPLHF
14 . TRBJ1-1 few TRBV7-8 TGTGCCAGCAGCTTAGGGGACATGAACACTGAAGCTTTCTTT CASSLGDMNTEAFF
14 TRBD1 TRBJ1-1 many TRBV7-9 TGTGCCAGCACCGAGACAGGGATGAACACTGAAGCTTTCTTT CASTETGMNTEAFF
14 . TRBJ2-5 few TRBV11-2 TGTGCCAGCAGCGCGAGCCCAGGACAAGAGACCCAGTACTTC CASSASPGQETQYF
15 . TRBJ2-3 many TRBV7-9 TGTGCCAGCAGCCCCCTAGGGGGAAGCACAGATACGCAGTATTTT CASSPLGGSTDTQYF
14 . TRBJ1-5 many TRBV12-3/TRBV12-4 TGTGCCAGCAGCCACCCAGGGGGCAATCAGCCCCAGCATTTT CASSHPGGNQPQHF
13 . TRBJ2-4 many TRBV20-1 TGCAGTGCTAGAGTTAGGACAGAAAACATTCAGTACTTC CSARVRTENIQYF
13 . TRBJ1-5 many TRBV6-2/TRBV6-3 TGTGCCAGCAGTTACGGTTTTGGACAGCCCCAGCATTTT CASSYGFGQPQHF
15 . TRBJ1-1 many TRBV5-1 TGCGCCAGCAGCTTGGCGGGGGTGATGAACACTGAAGCTTTCTTT CASSLAGVMNTEAFF
16 . TRBJ1-5 many TRBV7-8 TGTGCCAGCAGCTTAGAACACCCAGGGGCAGGACAGCCCCAGCATTTT CASSLEHPGAGQPQHF
15 . TRBJ2-6 many TRBV20-1 TGCAGTGCTAGAGATGAGAGCTCTGGGGCCAACGTCCTGACTTTC CSARDESSGANVLTF
15 . TRBJ1-3 . TRBV28 TGTGCCAGCAGTTTTTGGCGTCTCTCTGGAAACACCATATATTTT CASSFWRLSGNTIYF
14 . TRBJ2-5 few TRBV6-2/TRBV6-3 TGTGCCAGCAGTTACGGGTCAGGGCAAGAGACCCAGTACTTC CASSYGSGQETQYF
14 TRBD1 TRBJ1-5 many TRBV4-2 TGTGCCAGCAGCCGAGGACAGGGCAATCAGCCCCAGCATTTT CASSRGQGNQPQHF
19 TRBD2 TRBJ2-1 . TRBV7-9 TGTGCCAGCAGCCAACCCCGGGGAGCGGGAACTAGCTCCTACAATGAGCAGTTCTTC CASSQPRGAGTSSYNEQFF
15 TRBD2 TRBJ2-7 few TRBV12-3/TRBV12-4 TGTGCCAGTTCGCCTCTAGCGGCGAGCTCCTACGAGCAGTACTTC CASSPLAASSYEQYF
15 . TRBJ2-7 many TRBV4-3 TGCGCCAGCAGCCAAGATAGTACGGACCCCTACGAGCAGTACTTC CASSQDSTDPYEQYF
17 TRBD2 TRBJ2-3 many TRBV11-2 TGTGCCAGCAGCCCCTGGAGCGGGGCCGCGTTTGTAGATACGCAGTATTTT CASSPWSGAAFVDTQYF
13 . TRBJ1-2 many TRBV19 TGTGCCAGTAGTGGAGGGAGCGGCTATGGCTACACCTTC CASSGGSGYGYTF
16 . TRBJ1-5 many TRBV12-3/TRBV12-4 TGTGCCAGCAGCCCCTCTCTTTCCAGCCCCAATCAGCCCCAGCATTTT CASSPSLSSPNQPQHF
14 . TRBJ2-1 many TRBV6-6 TGTGCCAGCGCGTATACAGGGATCTACAATGAGCAGTTCTTC CASAYTGIYNEQFF
13 . TRBJ2-7 . TRBV7-2 TGTGCCAGCCGCTTACATAAGGAGTCCGCGCCGTCCTTC CASRLHKESAPSF
17 TRBD1 TRBJ1-4 . TRBV23-1 TGCGCCAGCAGTCGGTCGACAGGGCGTGCTACTAATGAAAAACTGTTTTTT CASSRSTGRATNEKLFF
12 . TRBJ2-5 few TRBV2 TGTGCCAGCAAAGGTCTACAAGAGACCCAGTACTTC CASKGLQETQYF
10 . TRBJ2-7 many TRBV6-1 TGTGCCAGCGGGCTGTACGAGCAGTACTTC CASGLYEQYF
15 TRBD1 TRBJ1-2 . TRBV4-3 TGCGCCAGCAGCCAGGAACAGGGGGTCTTTGGAGGCTACACCTTC CASSQEQGVFGGYTF
16 . TRBJ2-1 many TRBV5-6 TGTGCCAGCAGCTTGGGCGGCAGACCCCTTGACAATGAGCAGTTCTTC CASSLGGRPLDNEQFF
14 TRBD1 TRBJ1-1 many TRBV5-1 TGCGCCAGCAGTACCGGGACAGGGTCCACTGAAGCTTTCTTT CASSTGTGSTEAFF
16 TRBD2 TRBJ2-1 many TRBV7-6 TGTGCCAGCAGCTTAGGTGCTAGCGGGCCCAGGGGTGAGCAGTTCTTC CASSLGASGPRGEQFF
18 TRBD1 TRBJ1-3 few TRBV20-1 TGCAGTGCTAGGATAGACAGGGGGCGATTAAGCTCTGGAAACACCATATATTTT CSARIDRGRLSSGNTIYF
13 . TRBJ1-6 many TRBV9 TGTGCCAGCAGGGGCCACAATAATTCACCCCTCCACTTT CASRGHNNSPLHF
15 TRBD2 TRBJ2-7 many TRBV5-4 TGTGCCAGCAGCTCGGCCGGGACTAGCGCGTACGAGCAGTACTTC CASSSAGTSAYEQYF
16 . TRBJ2-6 many TRBV19 TGTGCCAGTAGTATTAGGATACTCTCTGGGGCCAACGTCCTGACTTTC CASSIRILSGANVLTF
14 . TRBJ2-3 . TRBV19 TGTGCCAGTAGTATAGATCCCTCCACAGATACGCAGTATTTT CASSIDPSTDTQYF
15 TRBD1 TRBJ1-1 many TRBV5-5 TGTGCCAGCAGCTGGGGGACAGGGGAGTACGCTGAAGCTTTCTTT CASSWGTGEYAEAFF
15 . TRBJ2-7 many TRBV5-6 TGTGCCAGCAGCTTGGTCAGCCACGGGACCTACGAGCAGTACTTC CASSLVSHGTYEQYF
15 . TRBJ2-3 many TRBV15 TGTGCCACCAGCAGAGTTAGGTCAGGCACAGATACGCAGTATTTT CATSRVRSGTDTQYF
14 TRBD2 TRBJ2-7 many TRBV6-2/TRBV6-3 TGTGCCAGCCTCCGGCCCGGGAGGTGGTACGAGCAGTACTTC CASLRPGRWYEQYF
15 TRBD1 TRBJ1-4 . TRBV5-3 TGTGCCAGCAGCGGACAGGACAGAACTAATGAAAAACTGTTTTTT CASSGQDRTNEKLFF
16 . TRBJ2-7 many TRBV5-6 TGTGCCAGCAGCTTGATGCCCGACAGGGAGGTCTACGAGCAGTACTTC CASSLMPDREVYEQYF
13 TRBD1 TRBJ2-7 many TRBV29-1 TGCAGCGTTGTGGGACAGCCCTCCTACGAGCAGTACTTC CSVVGQPSYEQYF
17 . TRBJ2-6 many TRBV3-1 TGTGCCAGCAGCCAAGAAAAAGGGGAGGTATGGGCCAACGTCCTGACTTTC CASSQEKGEVWANVLTF